This TCR beta chain is from a study of blood T cell repertoires in COVID-19. Study-wide context: Spain, Italy and the United States supplied samples that represented acute and convalescent COVID-19.

Per the study methods: Amplification of reference gene primers was used by the study to estimate nucleated cell counts. The table came from immunoSEQ multiplex PCR; TCRdb's copy has only in-frame clones and leaves some out. V, J and clone size are taken as reported in that table, and D and trimming were inferred from the DNA itself. In the table there are 150,000 to 200,000 clones, over 75% of which are singletons. Allocation to cohorts depended on clinical history reported by the participants. Recovered status applied to Cohort 3 donors who had two consecutive negative PCRs. It also applied to those with clearance or with symptom resolution. Germline values: CDR1 SGHRS, CDR2 YFSETQ. The CDR3 is made up of 16 amino acids. Trimming stripped 0 bases from V and 9 bases from J, with 21 bases between.

The chain is built from TRBV5-1 and TRBJ2-5, with a tentative D call TRBD1 (6 bases). The sample consisted of PBMCs or T cells enriched from blood (not recorded which). This clonotype originated in a woman younger than 35 who had recovered from COVID-19. The CDR3 here is CASSLEWGPSLVSQYF. CDR3 nucleotides: TGCGCCAGCAGCTTGGAGTGGGGGCCCTCATTGGTGTCCCAGTACTTC.